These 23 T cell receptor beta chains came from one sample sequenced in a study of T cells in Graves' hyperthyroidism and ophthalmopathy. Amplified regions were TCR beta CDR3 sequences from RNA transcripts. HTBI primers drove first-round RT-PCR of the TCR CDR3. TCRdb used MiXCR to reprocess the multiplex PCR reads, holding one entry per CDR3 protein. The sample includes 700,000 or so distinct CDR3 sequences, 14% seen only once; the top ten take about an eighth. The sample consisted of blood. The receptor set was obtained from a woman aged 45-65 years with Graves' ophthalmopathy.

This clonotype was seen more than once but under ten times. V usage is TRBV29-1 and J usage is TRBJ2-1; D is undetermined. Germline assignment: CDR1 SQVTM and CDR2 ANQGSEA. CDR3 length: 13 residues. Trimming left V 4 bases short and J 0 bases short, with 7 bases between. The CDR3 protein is CSVAGYSYNEQFF. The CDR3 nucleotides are TGCAGCGTTGCTGGATACTCCTACAATGAGCAGTTCTTC.

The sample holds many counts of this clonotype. The DNA for the CDR3 is TGTGCCAGCAGAAAGGACGGGTCCCAAGAGACCCAGTACTTC. The encoded protein is CASRKDGSQETQYF. The chain joins TRBV7-9 to TRBJ2-5; D is uncertain. Germline CDR1 and CDR2: SEHNR and FQNEAQ (reference sequence). The CDR3 contains 14 residues. V was clipped by 6 bases and J by 1 base, with 12 bases between them.

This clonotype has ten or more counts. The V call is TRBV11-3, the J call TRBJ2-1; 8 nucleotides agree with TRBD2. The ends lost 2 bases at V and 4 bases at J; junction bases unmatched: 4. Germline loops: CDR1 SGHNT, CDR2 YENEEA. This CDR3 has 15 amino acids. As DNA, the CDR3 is TGTGCCAGCAGCTTACCGGGAGGGTCATACAATGAGCAGTTCTTC. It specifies CASSLPGGSYNEQFF.

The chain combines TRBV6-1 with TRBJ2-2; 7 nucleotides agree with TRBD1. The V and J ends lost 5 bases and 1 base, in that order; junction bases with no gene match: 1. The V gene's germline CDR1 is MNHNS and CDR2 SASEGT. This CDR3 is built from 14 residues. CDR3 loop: CASSTGVNTGELFF. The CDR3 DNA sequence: TGTGCCAGCAGTACAGGGGTGAACACCGGGGAGCTGTTTTTT.

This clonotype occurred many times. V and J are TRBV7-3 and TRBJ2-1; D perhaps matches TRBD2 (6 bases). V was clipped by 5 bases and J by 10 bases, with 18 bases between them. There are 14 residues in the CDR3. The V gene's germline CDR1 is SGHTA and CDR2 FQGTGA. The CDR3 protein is CASSQAPASAEQFF. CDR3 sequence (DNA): TGTGCCAGCAGCCAGGCACCGGCTAGCGCCGAGCAGTTCTTC.

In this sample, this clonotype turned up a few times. The DNA for the CDR3 is TGTGCCAAAATAGGACCTCTGGCAGGGAACTATGGCTACACCTTC. Protein: CAKIGPLAGNYGYTF. The chain couples TRBV7-3 to TRBJ1-2; perhaps TRBD1 as D (5 bases). The CDR3 extends over 15 amino acids. Germline V gene lookup returns CDR1 SGHTA and CDR2 FQGTGA. Trimming took 10 bases from V and 2 from J, leaving 20 bases between them.

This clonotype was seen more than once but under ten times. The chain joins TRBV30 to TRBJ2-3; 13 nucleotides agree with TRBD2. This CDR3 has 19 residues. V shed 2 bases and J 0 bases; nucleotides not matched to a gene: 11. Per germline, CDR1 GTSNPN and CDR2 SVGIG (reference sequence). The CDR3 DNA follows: TGTGCCTGGAGTACCGGGACTAGCGGGATTTTGGATAGCACAGATACGCAGTATTTT. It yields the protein CAWSTGTSGILDSTDTQYF.

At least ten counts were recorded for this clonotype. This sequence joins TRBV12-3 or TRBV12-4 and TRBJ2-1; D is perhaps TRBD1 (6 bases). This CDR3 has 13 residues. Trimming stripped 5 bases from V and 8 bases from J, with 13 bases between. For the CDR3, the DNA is TGTGCCAGCAGTCGTGACAGGATCCATGAGCAGTTCTTC. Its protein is CASSRDRIHEQFF.

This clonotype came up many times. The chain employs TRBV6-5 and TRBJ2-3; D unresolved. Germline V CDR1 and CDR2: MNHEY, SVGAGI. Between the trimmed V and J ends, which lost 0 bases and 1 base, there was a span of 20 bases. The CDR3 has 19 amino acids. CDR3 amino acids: CASSYSPSALRTGTDTQYF. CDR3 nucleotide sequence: TGTGCCAGCAGTTACTCCCCCTCCGCATTGCGAACCGGCACAGATACGCAGTATTTT.

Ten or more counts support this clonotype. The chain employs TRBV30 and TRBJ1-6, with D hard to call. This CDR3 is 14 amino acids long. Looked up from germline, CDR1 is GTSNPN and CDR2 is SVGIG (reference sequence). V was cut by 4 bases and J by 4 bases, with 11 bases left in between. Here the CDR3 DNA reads TGTGCCTGGAACCCCCGGGCATATAATTCACCCCTCCACTTT. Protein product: CAWNPRAYNSPLHF. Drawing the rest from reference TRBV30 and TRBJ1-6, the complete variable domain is SQTIHQWPATLVQPVGSPLSLECTVEGTSNPNLYWYRQAAGRGLQLLFYSVGIGQISSEVPQNLSASRPQDRQFILSSKKLLLSDSGFYLCAWNPRAYNSPLHFGNGTRLTVT.

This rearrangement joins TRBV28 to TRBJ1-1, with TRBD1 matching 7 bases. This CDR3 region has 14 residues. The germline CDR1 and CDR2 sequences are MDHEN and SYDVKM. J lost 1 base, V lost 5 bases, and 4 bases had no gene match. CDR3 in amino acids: CASSPGGGNTEAFF. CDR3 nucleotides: TGTGCCAGCAGTCCAGGGGGGGGGAACACTGAAGCTTTCTTT.

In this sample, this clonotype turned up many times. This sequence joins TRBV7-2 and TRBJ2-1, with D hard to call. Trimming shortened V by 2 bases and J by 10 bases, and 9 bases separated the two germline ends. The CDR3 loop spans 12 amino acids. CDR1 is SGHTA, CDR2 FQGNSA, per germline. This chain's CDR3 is CASSLFKTEQFF. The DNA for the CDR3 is TGTGCCAGCAGCTTATTCAAAACAGAGCAGTTCTTC.

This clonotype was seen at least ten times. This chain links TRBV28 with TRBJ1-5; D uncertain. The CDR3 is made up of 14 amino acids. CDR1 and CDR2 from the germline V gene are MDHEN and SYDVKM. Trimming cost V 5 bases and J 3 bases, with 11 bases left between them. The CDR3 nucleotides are TGTGCCAGCAGTCCGACTTCAATCAATCAGCCCCAGCATTTT. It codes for CASSPTSINQPQHF.

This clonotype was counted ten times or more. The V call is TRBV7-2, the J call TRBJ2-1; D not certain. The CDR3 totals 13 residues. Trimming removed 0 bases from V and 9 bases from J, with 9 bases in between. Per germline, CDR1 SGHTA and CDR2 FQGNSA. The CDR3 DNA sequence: TGTGCCAGCAGCTTAGCCCGGATGGGTGAGCAGTTCTTC. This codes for CASSLARMGEQFF. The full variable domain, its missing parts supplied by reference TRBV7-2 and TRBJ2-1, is GAGVSQSPSNKVTEKGKDVELRCDPISGHTALYWYRQSLGQGLEFLIYFQGNSAPDKSGLPSDRFSAERTGGSVSTLTIQRTQQEDSAVYLCASSLARMGEQFFGPGTRLTVL.

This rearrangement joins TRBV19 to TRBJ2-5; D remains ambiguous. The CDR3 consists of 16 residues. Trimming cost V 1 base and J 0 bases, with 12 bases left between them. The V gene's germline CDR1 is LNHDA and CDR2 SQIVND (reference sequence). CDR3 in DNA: TGTGCCAGTAGTATAGGGGCAGCGACGTACCAAGAGACCCAGTACTTC. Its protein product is CASSIGAATYQETQYF. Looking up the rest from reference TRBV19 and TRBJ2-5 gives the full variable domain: DGGITQSPKYLFRKEGQNVTLSCEQNLNHDAMYWYRQDPGQGLRLIYYSQIVNDFQKGDIAEGYSVSREKKESFPLTVTSAQKNPTAFYLCASSIGAATYQETQYFGPGTRLLVL.

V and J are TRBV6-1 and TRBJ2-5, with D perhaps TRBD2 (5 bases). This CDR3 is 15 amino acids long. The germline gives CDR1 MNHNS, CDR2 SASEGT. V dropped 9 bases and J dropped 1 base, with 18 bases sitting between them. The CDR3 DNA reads TGTGCCAGTGGGCCGCGGCGGACTTTCCAAGAGACCCAGTACTTC. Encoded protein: CASGPRRTFQETQYF.

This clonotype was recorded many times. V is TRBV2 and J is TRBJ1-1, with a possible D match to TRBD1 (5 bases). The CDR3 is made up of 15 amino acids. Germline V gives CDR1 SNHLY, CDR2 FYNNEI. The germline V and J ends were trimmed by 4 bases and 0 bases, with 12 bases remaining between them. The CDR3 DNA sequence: TGTGCCAGCAGTGGTCGGGGCGGCCTGAACACTGAAGCTTTCTTT. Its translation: CASSGRGGLNTEAFF.

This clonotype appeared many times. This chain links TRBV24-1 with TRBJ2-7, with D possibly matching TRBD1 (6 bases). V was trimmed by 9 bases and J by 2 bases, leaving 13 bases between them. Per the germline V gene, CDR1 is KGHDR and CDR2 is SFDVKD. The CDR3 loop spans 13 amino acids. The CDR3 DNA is TGTGCCACCCATCACAGGGTCACCTACGAGCAGTACTTC. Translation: CATHHRVTYEQYF.

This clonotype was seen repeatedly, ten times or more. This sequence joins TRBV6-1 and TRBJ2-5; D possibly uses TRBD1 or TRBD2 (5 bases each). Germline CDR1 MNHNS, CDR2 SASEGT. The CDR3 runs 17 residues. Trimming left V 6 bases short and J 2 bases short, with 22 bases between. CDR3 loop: CASRDTWRLAKQETQYF. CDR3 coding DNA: TGTGCCAGCAGGGACACCTGGAGGCTAGCAAAGCAAGAGACCCAGTACTTC.

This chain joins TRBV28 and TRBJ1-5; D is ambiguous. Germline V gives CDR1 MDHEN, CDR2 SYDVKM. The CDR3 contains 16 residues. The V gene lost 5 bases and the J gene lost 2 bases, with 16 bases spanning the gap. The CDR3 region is CASSPWRVLGNQPQHF. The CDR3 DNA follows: TGTGCCAGCAGTCCGTGGAGGGTGTTGGGCAATCAGCCCCAGCATTTT.

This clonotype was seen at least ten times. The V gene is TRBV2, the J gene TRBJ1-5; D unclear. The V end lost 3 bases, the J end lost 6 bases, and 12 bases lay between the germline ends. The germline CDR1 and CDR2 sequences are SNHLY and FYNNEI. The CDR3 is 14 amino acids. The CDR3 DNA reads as TGTGCCAGCAGTGATTCACCCAGCGGTCAGCCCCAGCATTTT. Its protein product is CASSDSPSGQPQHF.

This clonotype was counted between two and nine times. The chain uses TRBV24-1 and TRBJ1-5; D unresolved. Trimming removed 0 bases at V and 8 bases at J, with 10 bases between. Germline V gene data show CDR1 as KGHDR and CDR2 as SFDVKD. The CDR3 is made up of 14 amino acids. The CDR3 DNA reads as TGTGCCACCAGTGATTTGCCTACAATGGAGCCCCAGCATTTT. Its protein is CATSDLPTMEPQHF.

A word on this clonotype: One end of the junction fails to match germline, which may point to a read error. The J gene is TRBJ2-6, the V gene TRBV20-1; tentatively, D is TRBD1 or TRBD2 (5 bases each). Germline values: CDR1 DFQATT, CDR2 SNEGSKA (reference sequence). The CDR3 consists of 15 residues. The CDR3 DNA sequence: TGCAGTGCGAGGGACGAGTTCTCTGGGACCAACGTCCTGACTTTC. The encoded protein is CSARDEFSGTNVLTF.